This record concerns one T cell receptor beta chain sequence. Its antigen is unknown. Germline V lookup: CDR1 LNHDA, CDR2 SQIVND (reference sequence). Trimming pared 3 bases from V and 0 bases from J, leaving 9 bases between. The length of the CDR3 is 15 residues. The entry originates in a study of OX40 agonist ivuxolimab in advanced cancers. The data were produced by immunoSEQ multiplex PCR, yet TCRdb's version contains in-frame clones alone and is incomplete. The sample has about 71,000 clones; 81% are singletons. Regarding the study as a whole: Determination of antigen specificity was not performed for the expanded peripheral T cells. Clonal expansion by week 6 occurred in CD4+ and CD8+ blood T cells (at 0.1 to 3.0 mg/kg).

Sequencing was performed on CD4+ or CD8+ T cells sorted from blood, taken in a trial of the OX40 agonist ivuxolimab. This sequence originates from an adult with an advanced solid tumor such as melanoma, head and neck, liver or kidney cancer. The chain recombines TRBV19 with TRBJ2-1; D is uncertain. In DNA form, the CDR3 reads TGTGCCAGTAGTATTGGAGAGAGCTCCTACAATGAGCAGTTCTTC. Protein sequence: CASSIGESSYNEQFF.